A selection of T cell receptor beta chains follows, all from one sample in a study of blood T cell repertoires in COVID-19. Sequencing used immunoSEQ multiplex PCR; TCRdb keeps in-frame clones, though not all of them. The sample yields about 190,000 clones, approximately 84% seen once. The sample consisted of PBMCs or T cells enriched from blood (not recorded which). These receptors all come from a woman between 25 and 40 years old who had recovered from COVID-19. The CDR3 runs from the conserved cysteine through the conserved F or W. D genes are given only for firm matches. A row's size may be missing; if present it is once, few, many or a size class.

CASSQGQNNSPLHF | TGTGCCAGCAGCCAGGGGCAGAACAATTCACCCCTCCACTTT | TRBV7-9 | . | TRBJ1-6 | .
CASSFRGGYGYTF | TGTGCCAGCAGTTTTCGAGGGGGCTATGGCTACACCTTC | TRBV28 | . | TRBJ1-2 | .
CASGYTQYF | TGTGCCTCAGGGTATACGCAGTATTTT | TRBV12-3/TRBV12-4 | . | TRBJ2-3 | .
CASSVAGVDNTGELFF | TGTGCCAGCAGCGTAGCTGGAGTAGATAACACCGGGGAGCTGTTTTTT | TRBV9 | . | TRBJ2-2 | .
CASSSLTGKREINRDNEQFF | TGTGCCAGCAGTTCCTTGACGGGAAAGCGGGAGATTAATAGGGACAATGAGCAGTTCTTC | TRBV28 | . | TRBJ2-1 | TRBD2
CASSMSSGITYNEQFF | TGTGCCAGTAGTATGTCTAGCGGGATTACCTACAATGAGCAGTTCTTC | TRBV19 | . | TRBJ2-1 | TRBD2
CASSSGFGKLFF | TGTGCCAGCAGCTCAGGGTTTGGAAAACTGTTTTTT | TRBV5-6 | . | TRBJ1-4 | .
CASRQRANYGYTF | TGTGCCAGCAGACAGCGGGCGAACTATGGCTACACCTTC | TRBV18 | . | TRBJ1-2 | .
CASSEVVVAGELFF | TGTGCCAGCAGTGAAGTTGTAGTGGCCGGGGAGCTGTTTTTT | TRBV2 | . | TRBJ2-2 | .
CASSLVSGGRTYNEQFF | TGTGCCAGCAGCTTAGTATCAGGGGGCAGGACCTACAATGAGCAGTTCTTC | TRBV7-6 | . | TRBJ2-1 | TRBD1
CASTKTAGVGNTIYF | TGTGCCAGCACTAAGACCGCGGGGGTAGGGAACACCATATATTTT | TRBV5-6 | . | TRBJ1-3 | .
CASSGGGETQYF | TGTGCCAGCAGTGGAGGAGGGGAGACCCAGTACTTC | TRBV2 | . | TRBJ2-5 | .
CAIRSDRIGEQYF | TGTGCCATCAGAAGTGACAGGATCGGCGAGCAGTACTTC | TRBV10-3 | . | TRBJ2-7 | .
CASSMPSGSYNEQFF | TGTGCCAGTAGTATGCCTAGCGGATCCTACAATGAGCAGTTCTTC | TRBV19 | once | TRBJ2-1 | TRBD2
CASSPPASGPYNEQFF | TGTGCCAGCTCACCACCGGCTAGCGGGCCCTACAATGAGCAGTTCTTC | TRBV18 | . | TRBJ2-1 | TRBD2
CASTTGESSYNEQFF | TGTGCCAGTACGACAGGGGAAAGCTCCTACAATGAGCAGTTCTTC | TRBV28 | . | TRBJ2-1 | TRBD1
CASSGLVGTRAFF | TGTGCCAGCAGCGGACTAGTCGGGACTAGAGCGTTCTTC | TRBV7-2 | . | TRBJ2-1 | TRBD2
CASSLASTSGRSAQYF | TGCGCCAGCAGCTTGGCTTCAACTAGCGGGAGGTCGGCGCAGTATTTT | TRBV5-1 | . | TRBJ2-3 | TRBD2
CASSAEAGGLVGEQFF | TGTGCCAGCAGTGCCGAAGCGGGAGGTTTGGTTGGTGAGCAGTTCTTC | TRBV27 | . | TRBJ2-1 | TRBD2
CASSLPTGPNSPLHF | TGTGCCAGCAGCTTACCCACAGGACCAAATTCACCCCTCCACTTT | TRBV11-2 | . | TRBJ1-6 | .
CASSFTTALNTEAFF | TGTGCCAGCAGTTTCACGACAGCGTTGAACACTGAAGCTTTCTTT | TRBV27 | . | TRBJ1-1 | .
CASSNTPTGVKFF | TGTGCCAGCAGCAACACACCGACAGGGGTCAAGTTCTTC | TRBV9 | few | TRBJ2-1 | TRBD1
CASTLGTQGYTEAFF | TGTGCCAGCACCCTCGGCACACAGGGATACACTGAAGCTTTCTTT | TRBV28 | . | TRBJ1-1 | .
CASSLFEAGLGGESETQYF | TGCGCCAGCAGCTTGTTTGAGGCCGGCCTTGGCGGGGAATCAGAGACCCAGTACTTC | TRBV5-1 | . | TRBJ2-5 | .
CASSLKTANTGELFF | TGTGCCAGCAGCCTAAAGACAGCTAACACCGGGGAGCTGTTTTTT | TRBV7-2 | . | TRBJ2-2 | .
CASSDSISPLHF | TGTGCCAGCAGCGACAGTATTTCACCCCTCCACTTT | TRBV28 | . | TRBJ1-6 | .
CASSLDRVSYGYTF | TGTGCCAGCAGCCTGGACAGGGTGAGCTATGGCTACACCTTC | TRBV5-4 | . | TRBJ1-2 | TRBD1
CASSLQGDYGYTF | TGTGCCAGCTCACTACAGGGAGACTATGGCTACACCTTC | TRBV18 | . | TRBJ1-2 | .
CASSMVFGDPQYF | TGTGCCAGTAGTATGGTCTTCGGGGATCCACAGTATTTT | TRBV19 | few | TRBJ2-3 | .
CASSPRPGQGANQETQYF | TGTGCCAGCTCACCACGGCCGGGACAGGGGGCCAACCAAGAGACCCAGTACTTC | TRBV18 | . | TRBJ2-5 | TRBD1
CASSQDPEGGSYEQYF | TGCGCCAGCAGCCAAGATCCAGAGGGAGGGTCCTACGAGCAGTACTTC | TRBV4-1 | . | TRBJ2-7 | TRBD2
CASSLGVIGGSNTEAFF | TGTGCCAGCAGCTTGGGCGTAATAGGCGGATCGAACACTGAAGCTTTCTTT | TRBV5-6 | . | TRBJ1-1 | .
CASSLETGPSTDTQYF | TGTGCCAGCAGCTTAGAGACAGGCCCTAGCACAGATACGCAGTATTTT | TRBV7-8 | . | TRBJ2-3 | .
CASSGQLNSPLHF | TGTGCCAGCAGCGGACAGCTTAATTCACCCCTCCACTTT | TRBV2 | . | TRBJ1-6 | .
CASSLEVAGGYNEQFF | TGCGCCAGCAGCTTGGAGGTAGCGGGTGGTTACAATGAGCAGTTCTTC | TRBV5-1 | . | TRBJ2-1 | TRBD2
CASRPGQVYGYTF | TGTGCCAGCAGGCCGGGACAGGTGTATGGCTACACCTTC | TRBV6-5 | . | TRBJ1-2 | TRBD1
CASSLTGKVDEQFF | TGCGCCAGCAGCTTGACAGGGAAGGTTGATGAGCAGTTCTTC | TRBV5-1 | . | TRBJ2-1 | .
CASSLDFGALYNEQFF | TGTGCCAGCAGTTTGGATTTTGGGGCCTTATACAATGAGCAGTTCTTC | TRBV6-5 | . | TRBJ2-1 | .
CASRPQGSGNTIYF | TGTGCCAGCAGACCCCAGGGAAGTGGAAACACCATATATTTT | TRBV6-5 | . | TRBJ1-3 | .
CASSLLAGDTDTQYF | TGTGCCAGCAGCTTACTAGCGGGGGACACAGATACGCAGTATTTT | TRBV11-3 | . | TRBJ2-3 | TRBD2
CASSFRRGDTQYF | TGTGCCAGCAGCTTTCGTCGGGGGGATACGCAGTATTTT | TRBV11-3 | . | TRBJ2-3 | .
CASSLIRTSGSSDTQYF | TGTGCCAGCAGTTTGATCCGGACTAGCGGGAGTTCAGATACGCAGTATTTT | TRBV28 | . | TRBJ2-3 | TRBD2
CASSRTGHNSPLHF | TGTGCCAGCAGCCGGACAGGACATAATTCACCCCTCCACTTT | TRBV3-1/TRBV3-2 | . | TRBJ1-6 | TRBD1
CASSRQGAGVASYEQYF | TGTGCCAGTAGCCGACAGGGGGCGGGGGTAGCTTCCTACGAGCAGTACTTC | TRBV19 | . | TRBJ2-7 | TRBD1
CASSQGEGGYDYGYTF | TGTGCCAGCAGCCAAGGGGAGGGAGGTTACGACTATGGCTACACCTTC | TRBV4-2 | . | TRBJ1-2 | .
CASRNPLAGDAYEQYF | TGTGCCAGCAGAAACCCTCTAGCGGGAGACGCCTACGAGCAGTACTTC | TRBV2 | few | TRBJ2-7 | TRBD2
CASSLSDWIPRGTDNEQFF | TGTGCCAGCAGCTTATCGGATTGGATCCCACGAGGAACCGACAATGAGCAGTTCTTC | TRBV11-3 | . | TRBJ2-1 | .
CASSFGGSQGNQPQHF | TGTGCCAGCAGCTTCGGGGGGTCACAAGGCAATCAGCCCCAGCATTTT | TRBV7-2 | . | TRBJ1-5 | .
CASSLAGTGSFNEQFF | TGTGCCAGCAGCCTCGCCGGGACAGGGAGCTTCAATGAGCAGTTCTTC | TRBV11-3 | . | TRBJ2-1 | TRBD1
CASGSGQSYNEQFF | TGTGCCAGCGGTTCCGGACAGTCCTACAATGAGCAGTTCTTC | TRBV7-3 | . | TRBJ2-1 | .
CASSWEVDQPQHF | TGTGCCAGCAGTTGGGAGGTAGATCAGCCCCAGCATTTT | TRBV12-3/TRBV12-4 | . | TRBJ1-5 | .
CASSQGPIVEVFETQYF | TGTGCCAGCAGCCAGGGCCCAATTGTAGAGGTGTTCGAGACCCAGTACTTC | TRBV11-2 | . | TRBJ2-5 | .
CASSVADGGVSGFEQYF | TGTGCCAGCAGCGTAGCCGACGGCGGAGTTTCGGGTTTCGAGCAGTACTTC | TRBV9 | once | TRBJ2-7 | .
CASSTTGGNTEAFF | TGTGCCAGCAGCACGACAGGGGGAAACACTGAAGCTTTCTTT | TRBV3-1/TRBV3-2 | . | TRBJ1-1 | TRBD1
CASSDGSGILNTQYF | TGTGCCAGCAGTGATGGTAGCGGGATTCTTAATACGCAGTATTTT | TRBV6-1 | . | TRBJ2-3 | TRBD2
CASSRPGRGGYEQYF | TGTGCCAGCAGCCGCCCCGGACGGGGTGGCTACGAGCAGTACTTC | TRBV25-1 | . | TRBJ2-7 | .
CASIVSRSTDTQYF | TGCGCCAGCATAGTCTCGAGGAGCACAGATACGCAGTATTTT | TRBV10-2 | . | TRBJ2-3 | .
CASSLSGTGGYKPQHF | TGTGCCAGCAGTTTGTCCGGGACAGGGGGCTACAAGCCCCAGCATTTT | TRBV28 | . | TRBJ1-5 | TRBD1
CASSLQDDQPQHF | TGTGCCAGCTCACTACAGGACGATCAGCCCCAGCATTTT | TRBV18 | . | TRBJ1-5 | .